The 25 T cell receptor beta chains below were found in one sample sequenced in a study of early T cells in non-severe SARS-CoV-2 infection. Via MiXCR, TCRdb re-called the 5' RACE reads, giving one row per CDR3 protein. The sample contains just over 95,000 distinct CDR3 sequences, 11% of which appear only once. The sequencing input was whole blood. Every receptor here comes from an adult who was a healthcare worker with PCR-confirmed SARS-CoV-2 infection or an uninfected control (not recorded which).

Many counts were recorded for this clonotype. The J gene is TRBJ1-2, the V gene TRBV5-6; D unclear. Trimming shortened V by 0 bases and J by 2 bases, and 5 bases separated the two germline ends. The germline V gene encodes CDR1 SGHDT and CDR2 YYEEEE. The CDR3 covers 13 residues. In DNA, the CDR3 is TGTGCCAGCAGCTTGGGACGGAACTATGGCTACACCTTC. Amino acids: CASSLGRNYGYTF.

The V call is TRBV11-2, the J call TRBJ1-1; 8 bases are shared with TRBD1. Germline CDR1 reads SGHAT; CDR2 reads FQNNGV. The trim removed 4 bases at V and 6 bases at J, leaving 16 bases unmatched. This CDR3 has 17 amino acids. CDR3 sequence: CASSYQTDRELIPEAFF. CDR3 DNA sequence: TGTGCCAGCAGCTACCAAACGGACAGGGAACTAATTCCTGAAGCTTTCTTT.

Many counts were recorded for this clonotype. The chain couples TRBV18 to TRBJ1-4; D may be TRBD1 (5 bases). V lost 3 bases and J 8 bases, leaving 19 bases between the germline ends. Germline values: CDR1 KGHSH, CDR2 LQKENI. This CDR3 has 16 amino acids. The chain's CDR3 is CASSPQNTGAGEKLFF. Here the CDR3 DNA reads TGTGCCAGCTCACCTCAAAATACTGGGGCCGGGGAAAAACTGTTTTTT.

The table lists this clonotype with many counts. The chain recombines TRBV15 with TRBJ2-2; TRBD2 matches 10 bases. CDR3 length equals 17 residues. Losses at the gene ends were 0 bases for V and 3 bases for J; bases not matched to a gene: 4. CDR1 is LNHNV, CDR2 YYDKDF, per germline (reference sequence). The CDR3 region is CATSRDLLAGDTGELFF. CDR3 sequence (DNA): TGTGCCACCAGCAGAGATTTGCTAGCGGGAGACACCGGGGAGCTGTTTTTT.

This clonotype came up many times. CDR3 in amino acids: CASSLEAGNIQYF. The CDR3 bases are TGTGCCAGCAGCTTAGAGGCAGGAAACATTCAGTACTTC. The rearrangement links TRBV7-2 to TRBJ2-4; D is unclear. The CDR3 has 13 residues. Germline values: CDR1 SGHTA, CDR2 FQGNSA. Trimming stripped 1 base from V and 6 bases from J, with 7 bases between.

This clonotype has a handful of counts. This chain connects TRBV7-9 to TRBJ1-1; D gene unclear. The CDR3 sequence is 14 residues long. CDR1 SEHNR and CDR2 FQNEAQ come from the germline V gene (reference sequence). The V gene lost 5 bases and the J gene lost 6 bases, with 16 bases spanning the gap. CDR3 DNA: TGTGCCAGCAGCCACTCGACTCAGGAGGCTGAAGCTTTCTTT. This encodes CASSHSTQEAEAFF. The full variable domain, with the rest looked up from reference TRBV7-9 and TRBJ1-1, is DTGVSQNPRHKITKRGQNVTFRCDPISEHNRLYWYRQTLGQGPEFLTYFQNEAQLEKSRLLSDRFSAERPKGSFSTLEIQRTEQGDSAMYLCASSHSTQEAEAFFGQGTRLTVV.

With respect to this clonotype: The junction and the germline gene differ at one end; a read error may be behind it. The rearrangement links TRBV6-6 to TRBJ2-3, with D tentatively TRBD1 (6 bases). The germline CDR1 and CDR2 sequences are MNHNY and SVGAGI (reference sequence). The CDR3 has 18 amino acids. CDR3 DNA: TGTTCCAGCAGTTACCCTACAGGGCTCCCGACTAGCACAGATACGCAGTATTTT. This translates into CSSSYPTGLPTSTDTQYF.

This clonotype was counted only a few times. This chain uses TRBV5-1 with TRBJ2-1, with 11 bases identical to TRBD2. This CDR3 spans 15 amino acids. Per germline, CDR1 SGHRS and CDR2 YFSETQ. The V and J ends lost 3 bases and 5 bases, in that order; junction bases with no gene match: 4. CDR3 bases: TGCGCCAGCAGCTCTAGCGGGGGGACGAACAATGAGCAGTTCTTC. Residues: CASSSSGGTNNEQFF.

This clonotype appeared many times. The chain uses TRBV20-1 and TRBJ1-1; 10 bases are a match to TRBD1. The V gene end was trimmed by 5 bases and the J gene end by 9 bases; junction bases not matched to a gene: 12. Germline values: CDR1 DFQATT, CDR2 SNEGSKA (reference sequence). This CDR3 has 14 residues. CDR3 amino acids: CSARWATGGGKAFF. The CDR3 nucleotides are TGCAGTGCTCGATGGGCGACAGGGGGCGGGAAAGCTTTCTTT.

The J gene is TRBJ1-3, the V gene TRBV20-1; no clear D gene. There are 12 residues in the CDR3. V lost 6 bases and J lost 3, with 9 bases in between. Germline values: CDR1 DFQATT, CDR2 SNEGSKA (reference sequence). CDR3 region: CSASPVGNTIYF. The CDR3 region has the DNA TGCAGTGCCTCCCCGGTTGGAAACACCATATATTTT.

This clonotype showed up just a few times. This chain uses TRBV2 with TRBJ2-5; possible D gene TRBD2, 5 bases. The V end was cut by 4 bases, the J end by 5 bases, with 14 bases between. Germline values: CDR1 SNHLY, CDR2 FYNNEI. The length of the CDR3 is 14 residues. This chain's CDR3 is CASSVVREGETQYF. In nucleotides, the CDR3 is TGTGCCAGCAGTGTTGTCCGGGAAGGGGAGACCCAGTACTTC.

This clonotype was seen repeatedly, ten times or more. The chain uses TRBV7-9 and TRBJ2-1; 9 nucleotides match TRBD1. Germline CDR1 SEHNR, CDR2 FQNEAQ (reference sequence). V shed 5 bases and J 0 bases; nucleotides not matched to a gene: 2. The CDR3 is 15 amino acids. In nucleotides, the CDR3 is TGTGCCAGCAGCCCGACAGGGGGCTCCTACAATGAGCAGTTCTTC. The encoded protein is CASSPTGGSYNEQFF.

This clonotype was seen more than once but under ten times. The chain couples TRBV29-1 to TRBJ1-1, with unresolved D. Germline V CDR1 and CDR2: SQVTM, ANQGSEA. This CDR3 spans 12 amino acids. Between the trimmed V and J ends, which lost 6 bases and 1 base, there was a span of 9 bases. Here the CDR3 DNA reads TGCAGCGTCGCACAGACGAACACTGAAGCTTTCTTT. The encoded protein is CSVAQTNTEAFF.

The rearrangement joins TRBV7-8 to TRBJ2-7; TRBD1 might be the D (6 bases). This CDR3 has 15 residues. Germline loops: CDR1 SGHVS, CDR2 FQNEAQ. Trimming took 8 bases from V and 5 from J, leaving 22 bases between them. This CDR3 reads CASSPWGHPEDEQYF. In DNA form, the CDR3 reads TGTGCCAGCTCACCCTGGGGGCACCCTGAGGACGAGCAGTACTTC. Full variable domain (missing parts from reference TRBV7-8 and TRBJ2-7): GAGVSQSPRYKVAKRGQDVALRCDPISGHVSLFWYQQALGQGPEFLTYFQNEAQLDKSGLPSDRFFAERPEGSVSTLKIQRTQQEDSAVYLCASSPWGHPEDEQYFGPGTRLTVT.

Regarding this clonotype: Just one base apart from a much larger clone, this may be a read error. The chain combines TRBV7-9 with TRBJ2-1, with 9 nucleotides matching TRBD1. Trimming at V came to 2 bases and at J to 4 bases, leaving 6 bases not matched to a gene. This CDR3 is built from 16 residues. CDR1 and CDR2 from the germline V gene are SEHNR and FQNEAQ (reference sequence). CDR3 amino acids: CASSLCSGTGYNEQFF. DNA for the CDR3: TGTGCCAGCAGCTTATGTTCTGGGACAGGGTACAATGAGCAGTTCTTC.

The genes are TRBV27 and TRBJ1-1, with D hard to call. The CDR3 covers 14 residues. Germline V lookup: CDR1 MNHEY, CDR2 SMNVEV (reference sequence). V was trimmed by 3 bases and J by 1 base, leaving 9 bases between them. In nucleotides, the CDR3 is TGTGCCAGCAGTTTGGTGCCGGCGAACACTGAAGCTTTCTTT. Its translation is CASSLVPANTEAFF.

This clonotype was observed a handful of times. This CDR3 is CSVYYEQYF. In DNA, the CDR3 is TGCAGCGTATACTACGAGCAGTACTTC. The chain joins TRBV29-1 to TRBJ2-7; D is undetermined. The germline V gene encodes CDR1 SQVTM and CDR2 ANQGSEA. Trimming took 6 bases from V and 3 from J, leaving 3 bases between them. CDR3 length: 9 amino acids.

The table lists this clonotype with a few counts. The J gene is TRBJ1-5, the V gene TRBV6-5; TRBD1 matches 7 bases. This CDR3 region has 16 residues. V dropped 4 bases and J dropped 0; count of bases not matched to a gene: 6. Germline assignment: CDR1 MNHEY and CDR2 SVGAGI. The CDR3 is CASSSGTAYSNQPQHF. The CDR3 DNA reads TGTGCCAGCAGTTCCGGGACAGCCTATAGCAATCAGCCCCAGCATTTT.

This clonotype was found a few times. The genes are TRBV7-2 and TRBJ2-5, with D perhaps matching TRBD2 (6 bases). Germline V lookup: CDR1 SGHTA, CDR2 FQGNSA. The V and J ends lost 1 base and 10 bases respectively, with 16 bases between them. The CDR3 has 14 amino acids. The CDR3 loop is CASSLVGSLGGQYF. The CDR3 DNA follows: TGTGCCAGCAGCTTAGTCGGAAGCCTCGGGGGCCAGTACTTC.

The chain combines TRBV12-3 or TRBV12-4 with TRBJ2-4; 8 bases align to TRBD1. The CDR3 length is 13 residues. The V segment lost 6 bases and the J segment 8 bases; nucleotides outside the gene matches: 6. In DNA form, the CDR3 reads TGTGCCAGCAGCTCAGGGGGCGAGGACATTCAGTACTTC. This sequence encodes CASSSGGEDIQYF.

This clonotype was seen more than once but under ten times. The chain joins TRBV20-1 to TRBJ1-6, with D possibly being TRBD1 (6 bases). Deletions cut 0 bases from V and 0 bases from J, with 12 bases between. CDR1 is DFQATT, CDR2 SNEGSKA, per germline (reference sequence). This CDR3 has 17 residues. The CDR3 region is CSARDYRESSYNSPLHF. As DNA, the CDR3 is TGCAGTGCTAGAGATTACAGGGAAAGCTCCTATAATTCACCCCTCCACTTT.

The chain combines TRBV7-9 with TRBJ2-1; the D gene is possibly TRBD2 (5 bases). This CDR3 contains 13 residues. In germline, CDR1 is SEHNR, CDR2 FQNEAQ (reference sequence). The V end was cut by 3 bases, the J end by 5 bases, with 8 bases between. The CDR3 DNA sequence: TGTGCCAGCAGCTTCCGGCGGGACAATGAGCAGTTCTTC. It specifies CASSFRRDNEQFF.

This clonotype was seen a few times. V and J are TRBV3-1 and TRBJ2-7; TRBD2 is a possible D gene (5 bases). V lost 4 bases, J lost 1 base, and 11 bases lay in between. The CDR3 has 14 amino acids. In germline, CDR1 is LGHDT, CDR2 YNNKEL (reference sequence). CDR3 amino acids: CASSLRADSYEQYF. As DNA, the CDR3 is TGTGCCAGCAGCCTGAGGGCCGATTCCTACGAGCAGTACTTC.

In this sample, this clonotype turned up many times. The chain uses TRBV15 and TRBJ2-7; D unresolved. V was shortened by 5 bases and J by 5 bases, with 13 bases between the two germline ends. The CDR3 contains 13 residues. Germline values: CDR1 LNHNV, CDR2 YYDKDF (reference sequence). The CDR3 loop is CATSGRLLDEQYF. As DNA, the CDR3 is TGTGCCACCAGCGGGCGGCTCCTGGACGAGCAGTACTTC.

The chain recombines TRBV11-2 with TRBJ2-2, with 7 positions matching TRBD2. V dropped 5 bases and J dropped 0; count of bases not matched to a gene: 6. This CDR3 region has 16 residues. Germline CDR1 SGHAT, CDR2 FQNNGV. CDR3 protein: CASSPASGTNTGELFF. The CDR3 bases are TGTGCCAGCAGCCCGGCTAGCGGTACGAACACCGGGGAGCTGTTTTTT.